The source of this TCR beta chain is a study of T cell responses to AZD1222 COVID-19 vaccine. Study details: Pooled together were second doses at about 4 or about 12 weeks. Points from the study as a whole: Receipt of two AZD1222 doses was followed by a rise in Spike-specific TCR breadth and depth. The donor group comprised mostly white British people and more females; the analysis possibly underestimated clonal diversity. Close to half of all spike-specific TCRs reportedly target regions of the variants that are unmutated.

For this clone: Its antigen is not identified.

Trimming removed 4 bases from V and 9 bases from J; junction bases left unmatched: 12. This CDR3 is built from 15 residues. Germline V gene data show CDR1 as MDHEN and CDR2 as SYDVKM. Sequenced by immunoSEQ multiplex PCR; TCRdb stores in-frame clones only, minus some. The data hold tens of thousands of clones, with roughly 84% observed a single time. The sequenced sample was peripheral blood, obtained on day 0 of AZD1222 vaccination. The J gene is TRBJ2-1, the V gene TRBV28; 7 nucleotides agree with TRBD2. The receptor's source is an adult in good health. The CDR3 DNA is TGTGCCAGCAGTTCTCCCGGCGGGAGAAGGTTTGAGCAGTTCTTC. Protein product: CASSSPGGRRFEQFF.